This TCR beta chain is from a study of brain T cells in children with intractable seizures. Study-wide results and limits: Patients' HCMV serostatus was unknown; virus specificity rests on CDR3 similarity alone.

V gave up 5 bases and J gave up 3 bases; unmatched junction bases: 6. The CDR3 is made up of 15 amino acids. Germline values: CDR1 SGHDT, CDR2 YYEEEE. Time point in this sample: blood from clinic visit 5 months post-surgery; TSC patient then seizure free. Only cases whose brain tissue showed the highest T cell transcript signatures were sequenced. Before surgery, patients took at least one anti-epileptic drug. Sequencing used immunoSEQ multiplex PCR; TCRdb keeps in-frame clones, though not all of them. The sample includes 300,000 to 400,000 clones, over 90% of them seen just once. A remark on this clone: The antigen remains undetermined.

The material was peripheral blood, obtained approximately 5 months after surgery. The chain couples TRBV5-6 to TRBJ1-1; the match to TRBD1 covers 11 bases. The clonotype originates from a boy under two years old with tuberous sclerosis and intractable seizures. CDR3 coding DNA: TGTGCCAGCAGTCCGGACAGGGGGCGTTACACTGAAGCTTTCTTT. It yields the protein CASSPDRGRYTEAFF. Complete variable domain (other parts from reference TRBV5-6 and TRBJ1-1): DAGVTQSPTHLIKTRGQQVTLRCSPKSGHDTVSWYQQALGQGPQFIFQYYEEEERQRGNFPDRFSGHQFPNYSSELNVNALLLGDSALYLCASSPDRGRYTEAFFGQGTRLTVV.